Following are 8 T cell receptor beta chains from one sample sequenced in a study of blood T cells in healthy people across ages. A second PCR, run for roughly 7 to 11 cycles, used a sample-barcoded 5' primer plus a J-beta primer mix. TCRdb redid the calling of the 5' RACE reads with MiXCR, one entry per CDR3 protein. The table lists roughly 1,700,000 distinct CDR3 sequences, approximately 30% of them singletons. The sequenced material came from blood. The receptors shown here come from a woman aged 25 to 39 in good health.

The V call is TRBV6-1, the J call TRBJ1-5, with 9 bases fitting TRBD1. Germline CDR1 is MNHNS and CDR2 is SASEGT. This CDR3 comprises 15 residues. With V trimmed by 8 bases and J by 2 bases, 7 bases remained unmatched. The CDR3 bases are TGTGCCAGCGGAAAAGACAGGGGGGGCAATCAGCCCCAGCATTTT. Its protein is CASGKDRGGNQPQHF.

The chain combines TRBV18 with TRBJ2-1, with 7 bases identical to TRBD1. Germline values: CDR1 KGHSH, CDR2 LQKENI. This CDR3 spans 16 amino acids. Trimming cost V 0 bases and J 4 bases; bases outside gene matches: 6. This CDR3 reads CASSPPRGQTYNEQFF. The CDR3 DNA reads as TGTGCCAGCTCACCACCCAGGGGACAGACATACAATGAGCAGTTCTTC.

Regarding this clonotype: This may come from a read error, since a much larger clone is one base off. The chain is built from TRBV5-6 and TRBJ2-7; 10 nucleotides agree with TRBD2. V gave up 4 bases and J gave up 7 bases; unmatched junction bases: 14. This CDR3 region has 16 residues. CDR1 SGHDT and CDR2 YYEEEE come from the germline V gene. The CDR3 DNA is TGTGCCAGCAGCCCGCTGACTAGCGGGTCCGGAAATGAGCAGTACTTC. This codes for CASSPLTSGSGNEQYF.

The chain employs TRBV7-2 and TRBJ1-4; TRBD1 aligns across 8 bases. CDR3 size: 16 residues. The V gene end was trimmed by 5 bases and the J gene end by 3 bases; junction bases not matched to a gene: 8. The germline V gene encodes CDR1 SGHTA and CDR2 FQGNSA. CDR3 coding DNA: TGTGCCAGCAGCGGTATAGGGGGACAGGCTAATGAAAAACTGTTTTTT. Its translation is CASSGIGGQANEKLFF. Full variable domain (rest looked up from reference TRBV7-2 and TRBJ1-4): GAGVSQSPSNKVTEKGKDVELRCDPISGHTALYWYRQSLGQGLEFLIYFQGNSAPDKSGLPSDRFSAERTGGSVSTLTIQRTQQEDSAVYLCASSGIGGQANEKLFFGSGTQLSVL.

This clonotype was recorded a few times. The chain carries TRBV20-1 and TRBJ2-3; either TRBD1 or TRBD2 may supply D (7 bases each). The CDR3 contains 11 residues. Germline V gene sequence: CDR1 DFQATT, CDR2 SNEGSKA (reference sequence). Trimming cost V 3 bases and J 14 bases, with 15 bases left between them. The CDR3 sequence: CSASRGGDTYF. CDR3 coding DNA: TGCAGTGCTAGCAGGGGGGGTGATACGTATTTT.

The rearrangement joins TRBV20-1 to TRBJ2-1, with 10 nucleotides matching TRBD2. J lost 4 bases, V lost 4 bases, and 7 bases had no gene match. The CDR3 contains 15 residues. Germline V CDR1 and CDR2: DFQATT, SNEGSKA (reference sequence). CDR3 DNA sequence: TGCAGTGCTATTACCCGGACTAGCGGATACAATGAGCAGTTCTTC. This encodes CSAITRTSGYNEQFF.

This rearrangement joins TRBV18 to TRBJ2-7; 8 positions agree with TRBD1. Germline CDR1 KGHSH, CDR2 LQKENI. This CDR3 comprises 16 residues. Germline trimming cut 2 bases from V and 7 bases from J; bases unmatched to any gene: 13. Here the CDR3 reads CASSPIRGQEYNEQYF. For the CDR3, the DNA is TGTGCCAGCTCACCAATCAGGGGACAGGAGTACAATGAGCAGTACTTC. Combining the CDR3 with reference TRBV18 and TRBJ2-7 gives the whole variable domain NAGVMQNPRHLVRRRGQEARLRCSPMKGHSHVYWYRQLPEEGLKFMVYLQKENIIDESGMPKERFSAEFPKEGPSILRIQQVVRGDSAAYFCASSPIRGQEYNEQYFGPGTRLTVT.

This clonotype was counted a few times. The chain uses TRBV6-1 and TRBJ2-1; the match to TRBD2 covers 13 bases. The CDR3 loop spans 20 amino acids. Germline CDR1 MNHNS, CDR2 SASEGT. The V gene end was trimmed by 6 bases and the J gene end by 3 bases; junction bases not matched to a gene: 17. The CDR3 here is CASSTNNRGLAGLYYNEQFF. DNA for the CDR3: TGTGCCAGCAGCACAAATAACAGGGGACTAGCGGGATTATACTACAATGAGCAGTTCTTC.